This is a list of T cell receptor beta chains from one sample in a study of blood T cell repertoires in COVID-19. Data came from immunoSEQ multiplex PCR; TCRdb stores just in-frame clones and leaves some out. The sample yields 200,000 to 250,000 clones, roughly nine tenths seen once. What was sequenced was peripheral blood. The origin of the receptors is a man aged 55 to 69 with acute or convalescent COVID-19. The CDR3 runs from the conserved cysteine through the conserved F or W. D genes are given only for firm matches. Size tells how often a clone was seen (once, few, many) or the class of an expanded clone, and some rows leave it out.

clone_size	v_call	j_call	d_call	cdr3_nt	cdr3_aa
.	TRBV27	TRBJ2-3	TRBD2	TGTGCCAGCAACGTTCGGTTGACTAGCTCTACAGATACGCAGTATTTT	CASNVRLTSSTDTQYF
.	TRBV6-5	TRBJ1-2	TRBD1	TGTGCCAGCACCCCAAGCCGACAGGGCAATGGCTACACCTTC	CASTPSRQGNGYTF
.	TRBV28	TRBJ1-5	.	TGTGCCAGCAGTTTAGAATCTACAGGGTGGGTCGATCAGCCCCAGCATTTT	CASSLESTGWVDQPQHF
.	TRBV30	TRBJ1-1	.	TGTGCCTGGATGCAGGGGCGTCGGGGCACTGAAGCTTTCTTT	CAWMQGRRGTEAFF
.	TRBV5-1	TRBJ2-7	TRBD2	TGCGCCAGCAGTGCCCTAGCGGGAGAGTACGAGCAGTACTTC	CASSALAGEYEQYF
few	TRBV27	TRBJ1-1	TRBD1	TGTGCCAGCACCATGACAGGGGGCATCACTGAAGCTTTCTTT	CASTMTGGITEAFF
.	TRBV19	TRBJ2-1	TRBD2	TGTGCCAGTAGTACACAACTCCTAGCGGGAGGGTACAATGAGCAGTTCTTC	CASSTQLLAGGYNEQFF
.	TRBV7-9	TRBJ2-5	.	TGTGCCAGCAGCTTGCATCGGGATAGGGAGACCCAGTACTTC	CASSLHRDRETQYF
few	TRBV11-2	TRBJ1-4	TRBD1	TGTGCCAGCAGCTTAGGACAGGGGGTAACGACTAATGAAAAACTGTTTTTT	CASSLGQGVTTNEKLFF
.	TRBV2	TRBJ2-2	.	TGTGCCAGCGGAGCCAGCAGGGACACCGGGGAGCTGTTTTTT	CASGASRDTGELFF
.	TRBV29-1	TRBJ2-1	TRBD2	TGCAGCGTTGAGTCGAGCGGGAGGCCGGTTAGGTTAAATGAGCAGTTCTTC	CSVESSGRPVRLNEQFF
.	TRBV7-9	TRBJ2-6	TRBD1	TGTGCCAGCAGCCGAACAGGGGGATACTTGTCTGGGGCCAACGTCCTGACTTTC	CASSRTGGYLSGANVLTF
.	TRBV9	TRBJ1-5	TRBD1	TGTGCCAGCAGCGGACAGGGGCTAAATCAGCCCCAGCATTTT	CASSGQGLNQPQHF
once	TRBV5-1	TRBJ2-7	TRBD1	TGCGCCAGCAGCTCCTACGAGACAGGGGGTTCCTACGAGCAGTACTTC	CASSSYETGGSYEQYF
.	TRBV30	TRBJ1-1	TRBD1	TGTGCCTGGAGTGTTCCACGGACAGGGTCCATGAACACTGAAGCTTTCTTT	CAWSVPRTGSMNTEAFF
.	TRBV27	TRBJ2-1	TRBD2	TGTGCCAGCAGTGTACCAGGGAGGGTAATTGGGAATGAGCAGTTCTTC	CASSVPGRVIGNEQFF
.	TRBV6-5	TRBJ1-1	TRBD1	TGTGCCAGCGGTTCGGGACAGGGGGTATCTGAAGCTTTCTTT	CASGSGQGVSEAFF
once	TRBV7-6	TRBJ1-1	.	TGTGCCAGCAGGCCGGGGACAACGGGACCTGAAGCTTTCTTT	CASRPGTTGPEAFF
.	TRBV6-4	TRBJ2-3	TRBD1	TGTGCCAGCAGTGACTCGGGACAGTGGGATACGCAGTATTTT	CASSDSGQWDTQYF
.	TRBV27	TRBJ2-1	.	TGTGCCAGCAGTACAGGACAGATCGCCTATGAGCAGTTCTTC	CASSTGQIAYEQFF
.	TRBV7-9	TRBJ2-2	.	TGTGCCGGAACTTGGGGGCCGAACACCGGGGAGCTGTTTTTT	CAGTWGPNTGELFF
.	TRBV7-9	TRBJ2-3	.	TGTGCCAGCAGTCGGTCCGGGGGATGGGCAGATACGCAGTATTTT	CASSRSGGWADTQYF
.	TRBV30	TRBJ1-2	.	TGTGCCTGCCAGACAGGAACTAACTATGGCTACACCTTC	CACQTGTNYGYTF
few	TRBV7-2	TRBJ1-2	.	TGTGCCAGCAGCTTTCACGGGTACAGGGACTATGGCTACACCTTC	CASSFHGYRDYGYTF
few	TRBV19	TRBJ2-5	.	TGTGCCAGTAGTATGGTCCGGGAAGGGGAGACCCAGTACTTC	CASSMVREGETQYF
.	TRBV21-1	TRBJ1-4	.	TGTGCCAGCAGTTCAGGTCGACCAACTAATGAAAAACTGTTTTTT	CASSSGRPTNEKLFF
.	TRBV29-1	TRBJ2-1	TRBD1	TGCAGCGTTGGGGGTTGGGACAGGGATGAGTTCTTC	CSVGGWDRDEFF
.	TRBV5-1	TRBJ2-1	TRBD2	TGCGCCAGCAGCTTCTCTAGCGGGATCGACAATGAGCAGTTCTTC	CASSFSSGIDNEQFF
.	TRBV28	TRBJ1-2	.	TGTGCCAGCAGTTTACAGGGGAGATGCACCTTC	CASSLQGRCTF
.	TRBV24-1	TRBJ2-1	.	TGTGCCACCAGGAAGCCTTATAGCGCCGCCTACAATGAGCAGTTCTTC	CATRKPYSAAYNEQFF
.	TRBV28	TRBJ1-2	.	TGTGCCAGCAGTCCCCCCCGGAACAGCTATGGCTACACCTTC	CASSPPRNSYGYTF
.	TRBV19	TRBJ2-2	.	TGTGCCAGTAGTAGTAGAACGGGGGTGGGGACCGGGGAGCTGTTTTTT	CASSSRTGVGTGELFF
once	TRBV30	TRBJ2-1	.	TGTGCCCAACGACGGCTGGCGGACAATGAGCAGTTCTTC	CAQRRLADNEQFF
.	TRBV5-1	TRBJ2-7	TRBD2	TGCGCCAGCAGCTCGGGCGGGACTAGCGGGAACTACGAGCAGTACTTC	CASSSGGTSGNYEQYF
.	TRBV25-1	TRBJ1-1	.	TGTGCCAGCAGTGGGGACTCCAGGACGGGGGCTTTCTTT	CASSGDSRTGAFF
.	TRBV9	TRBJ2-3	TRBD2	TGTGCCAGCAGCGCTCTAGCGGGACCCACAGATACGCAGTATTTT	CASSALAGPTDTQYF
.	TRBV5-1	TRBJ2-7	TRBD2	TGCGCCAGCAGCCCCACTAGCGGGAGGAGCGAGCAGTACTTC	CASSPTSGRSEQYF
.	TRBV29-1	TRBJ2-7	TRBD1	TGCAGCGTCGCCGGGACAGAGGTCCCCTACGAGCAGTACTTC	CSVAGTEVPYEQYF
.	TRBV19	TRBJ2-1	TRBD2	TGTGCCAGTAGTGTGACTAGCGGGAGTAGGGGCGGGCAGTTCTTC	CASSVTSGSRGGQFF
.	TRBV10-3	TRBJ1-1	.	TGTGCCACCCAAGGAGCGGGAAGGGATGAAGCTTTCTTT	CATQGAGRDEAFF
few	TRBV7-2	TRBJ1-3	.	TGTGCCAGCAGCAAACCAGGGCTCTCTGGAAACACCATATATTTT	CASSKPGLSGNTIYF
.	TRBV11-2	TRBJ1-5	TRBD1	TGTGCCAGCAGCTTATCAGGGGGACGAAAGAGCAATCAGCCCCAGCATTTT	CASSLSGGRKSNQPQHF
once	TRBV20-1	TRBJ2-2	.	TGCAGTGCTAGTCAGTTCAGGGACACCGGGGAGCTGTTTTTT	CSASQFRDTGELFF
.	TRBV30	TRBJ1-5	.	TGTGCCTGGGGAATTGGGCAGGGGATTCAGCCCCAGCATTTT	CAWGIGQGIQPQHF
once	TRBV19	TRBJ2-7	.	TGTGCCAGTAGTATTCGCGGGGTCACCTACGAGCAGTACTTC	CASSIRGVTYEQYF
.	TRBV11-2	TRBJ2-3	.	TGTGCCAGCAGCTTAGTATCAGATATGGTCACAGATACGCAGTATTTT	CASSLVSDMVTDTQYF